The 14 T cell receptor beta chains below come from one sample, sequenced in a study of T cell changes during pregnancy in multiple sclerosis. Sequenced by immunoSEQ multiplex PCR; TCRdb stores in-frame clones only, minus some. Among some 60,000 clones listed, over 75% were seen once. The source material was peripheral blood, sampled after pregnancy. The receptors originated from a female donor with multiple sclerosis, enrolled in a pregnancy study.

This chain connects TRBV5-4 to TRBJ2-5; tentative D call: TRBD1 (6 bases). The V gene's germline CDR1 is SGHNT and CDR2 YYREEE (reference sequence). The CDR3 is 13 amino acids. V was cut by 3 bases and J by 3 bases, with 9 bases left in between. Here the CDR3 DNA reads TGTGCCAGCAGCTCTTCAGGGGAAGAGACCCAGTACTTC. This gives the protein CASSSSGEETQYF.

The rearrangement joins TRBV13 to TRBJ1-1, with D uncertain. The germline V gene has CDR1 PRHDT and CDR2 FYEKMQ (reference sequence). The CDR3 has 15 residues. Trimming left V 7 bases short and J 2 bases short, with 17 bases between. CDR3 DNA sequence: TGTGCCAGCACCGATCTCTGGGCCCGTAACACTGAAGCTTTCTTT. Residues: CASTDLWARNTEAFF.

This chain uses TRBV30 with TRBJ1-3; TRBD1 is a possible D gene (6 bases). V gave up 2 bases and J gave up 0 bases, with 14 bases separating them. The CDR3 totals 16 residues. Germline CDR1 reads GTSNPN; CDR2 reads SVGIG (reference sequence). The CDR3 DNA sequence: TGTGCCTGGAGTTGGGGGCTTTCAAGCTCTGGAAACACCATATATTTT. Protein sequence: CAWSWGLSSSGNTIYF.

This clone was seen more than once but under ten times. The V gene is TRBV2, the J gene TRBJ1-5; 8 nucleotides match TRBD1. Germline V gene data show CDR1 as SNHLY and CDR2 as FYNNEI. Germline trimming cut 8 bases from V and 2 bases from J; bases unmatched to any gene: 5. The CDR3 has 14 residues. CDR3 sequence: CASRQDRGNQPQHF. The CDR3, as DNA: TGTGCCAGCCGTCAGGACAGGGGCAATCAGCCCCAGCATTTT.

This clone was observed once. The V call is TRBV2, the J call TRBJ1-4, with D unclear. The CDR3 extends over 14 amino acids. V lost 1 base and J lost 4, with 7 bases in between. Germline V gives CDR1 SNHLY, CDR2 FYNNEI. This CDR3 is CASSEDRINEKLFF. As DNA, the CDR3 is TGTGCCAGCAGTGAAGACAGAATTAATGAAAAACTGTTTTTT.

The V gene is TRBV25-1, the J gene TRBJ1-5; D remains unclear. This CDR3 spans 14 amino acids. Germline loops: CDR1 MGHDK, CDR2 SYGVNS. V shed 3 bases and J shed 6 bases, with 12 bases lying between them. The CDR3 DNA reads TGTGCCAGCAGTGAGGAGGAAGTTGGTCAGCCCCAGCATTTT. Translation gives CASSEEEVGQPQHF.

The rearrangement joins TRBV6-5 to TRBJ1-2; 8 nucleotides line up with TRBD1. The CDR3 consists of 15 residues. Germline values: CDR1 MNHEY, CDR2 SVGAGI. V lost 2 bases to trimming and J lost 8 bases; unmatched junction nucleotides: 10. The CDR3 here is CASSYVQGAVRGYTF. The CDR3 nucleotides are TGTGCCAGCAGTTACGTCCAGGGGGCAGTGAGAGGCTACACCTTC.

This chain links TRBV5-1 with TRBJ2-3; 11 bases match TRBD2. Germline assignment: CDR1 SGHRS and CDR2 YFSETQ. With 0 bases clipped from V and 4 bases from J, the junction kept 4 bases outside the gene matches. The CDR3 extends over 16 amino acids. CDR3 in amino acids: CASSLELAGGADTQYF. CDR3 DNA sequence: TGCGCCAGCAGCTTGGAGCTAGCGGGGGGAGCAGATACGCAGTATTTT.

The rearrangement uses TRBV19 and TRBJ2-1, with 10 bases that match TRBD2. The CDR3 extends over 15 amino acids. The V gene's germline CDR1 is LNHDA and CDR2 SQIVND (reference sequence). The J segment lost 7 bases and the V segment lost 5 bases, leaving 8 bases of the junction unmatched. CDR3: CASSPTWTSGNEQFF. The CDR3 DNA reads TGTGCCAGTAGTCCGACCTGGACTAGCGGAAATGAGCAGTTCTTC.

Here the CDR3 reads CASSIGTGRGYTF. CDR3 DNA sequence: TGTGCCAGTAGTATAGGGACAGGGAGAGGCTACACCTTC. This chain joins TRBV19 and TRBJ1-2, with TRBD1 identical over 8 bases. The CDR3 covers 13 residues. Germline trimming cut 1 base from V and 8 bases from J; bases unmatched to any gene: 3. Per germline, CDR1 LNHDA and CDR2 SQIVND (reference sequence).

This clone has ten or more counts. The chain has TRBV5-4 and TRBJ1-1; 7 bases are a match to TRBD1. CDR3 length: 13 residues. Germline loops: CDR1 SGHNT, CDR2 YYREEE (reference sequence). Trimming removed 4 bases from V and 5 bases from J; junction bases left unmatched: 5. The CDR3 here is CASSIDRETEAFF. The CDR3, as DNA: TGTGCCAGCAGCATTGACAGGGAAACTGAAGCTTTCTTT.

This clone was recorded only once. The gene calls are TRBV6-1 and TRBJ1-6; the match to TRBD1 covers 8 bases. This CDR3 contains 13 residues. The V segment lost 10 bases and the J segment 7 bases; nucleotides outside the gene matches: 6. The germline gives CDR1 MNHNS, CDR2 SASEGT. The CDR3 is CANRQGNNSPLHF. The CDR3 DNA sequence: TGTGCCAACCGACAGGGGAACAATTCACCCCTCCACTTT.

The V gene is TRBV18, the J gene TRBJ1-2; D is perhaps TRBD1 (6 bases). The germline gives CDR1 KGHSH, CDR2 LQKENI. The V end was cut by 3 bases, the J end by 1 base, with 12 bases between. This CDR3 spans 15 amino acids. The CDR3 loop is CASSPDRTINYGYTF. CDR3 in DNA: TGTGCCAGCTCACCGGACAGAACCATTAACTATGGCTACACCTTC.

The CDR3 region has the DNA TGTGCCAGCAGTGAAGGGGAGAATTCACCCCTCCACTTT. As protein: CASSEGENSPLHF. The rearrangement links TRBV6-1 to TRBJ1-6; D gene uncertain. Trimming shortened V by 1 base and J by 7 bases, and 5 bases separated the two germline ends. Germline loops: CDR1 MNHNS, CDR2 SASEGT. CDR3 length equals 13 residues.